This T cell receptor beta chain appears in the sequencing data of a study of cytomegalovirus exposure and HLA in healthy donors. Data came from immunoSEQ multiplex PCR; TCRdb stores just in-frame clones and leaves some out. The repertoire holds some 63,000 clones, with more than 70% as singletons. The CDR3 length is 16 residues. The ends were cut back, 0 bases at V and 5 bases at J, with 14 bases in the middle. Looked up from germline, CDR1 is SGHRS and CDR2 is YFSETQ. V and J are TRBV5-1 and TRBJ2-2; a weak D match, TRBD2 (5 bases). This TCR was sampled from a woman between 18 and 29 years old in good health and CMV-seronegative. The sample comprised PBMCs. CDR3 amino acids: CASSLVPGIRTGELFF. CDR3 sequence (DNA): TGCGCCAGCAGCTTGGTTCCGGGAATAAGGACCGGGGAGCTGTTTTTT. The full variable domain, with the rest looked up from reference TRBV5-1 and TRBJ2-2, is KAGVTQTPRYLIKTRGQQVTLSCSPISGHRSVSWYQQTPGQGLQFLFEYFSETQRNKGNFPGRFSGRQFSNSRSEMNVSTLELGDSALYLCASSLVPGIRTGELFFGEGSRLTVL.